The 28 T cell receptor beta chains in this list originate from one sample, sequenced in a study of OX40 agonist ivuxolimab in advanced cancers. Library preparation employed the immunoSEQ multiplex PCR assay. TCRdb re-hosts the immuneACCESS table, in-frame sequences only. Its copies lack some clones; in the studies checked, an unresolved V gene accounts for under half of them, and the cause for the rest is not known. The sample table records about 48,000 clones; 65% to 85% of these occur just once. The ten largest clones add up to approximately 1.2% of the sample. This material consisted of CD4+ or CD8+ T cells sorted from blood, taken in a trial of the OX40 agonist ivuxolimab. The receptors originated from an adult with an advanced solid tumor such as melanoma, head and neck, liver or kidney cancer.

The chain combines TRBV5-1 with TRBJ2-2; D might be TRBD1 or TRBD2, each matching 5 bases. The CDR3 loop spans 14 amino acids. In germline, CDR1 is SGHRS, CDR2 YFSETQ. The V gene lost 3 bases and the J gene lost 4 bases, with 10 bases spanning the gap. The CDR3 region has the DNA TGCGCCAGCAGCTGGGACGGAACCACCGGGGAGCTGTTTTTT. Translated, it gives CASSWDGTTGELFF.

This chain links TRBV4-3 with TRBJ2-3, with TRBD2 matching over 13 bases. This CDR3 is built from 17 residues. Germline lookup yields CDR1 LGHNA and CDR2 YSLEER. V was clipped by 1 base and J by 7 bases; unmatched bases: 8. The CDR3 loop reads CASSQGRTSGGAYTQYF. The CDR3 bases are TGCGCCAGCAGCCAAGGGAGAACTAGCGGGGGGGCCTATACGCAGTATTTT.

The chain employs TRBV28 and TRBJ1-2, with D unclear. Germline loops: CDR1 MDHEN, CDR2 SYDVKM. The CDR3 length is 14 residues. V lost 2 bases, J lost 5 bases, and 12 bases lay in between. CDR3 in DNA: TGTGCCAGCAGTTTAACACAACGCGGGTATGGCTACACCTTC. Translating gives CASSLTQRGYGYTF.

The chain joins TRBV5-1 to TRBJ1-2, with a possible D match to TRBD1 (6 bases). The CDR3 is made up of 15 amino acids. The germline V gene has CDR1 SGHRS and CDR2 YFSETQ. The ends were cut back, 0 bases at V and 3 bases at J, with 12 bases in the middle. The CDR3 loop reads CASSLGVGTYYGYTF. The CDR3 DNA is TGCGCCAGCAGCTTGGGGGTAGGGACATACTATGGCTACACCTTC.

J is TRBJ1-5 and V is TRBV21-1. TRBV21-1 is given as a pseudogene. This CDR3 contains 15 residues. The CDR3 DNA follows: TGTGCCAGCGTACCAGGACGCGCATGCAATCAGCCCCAGCATTTT. The encoded protein is CASVPGRACNQPQHF.

The rearrangement uses TRBV19 and TRBJ1-1, with D perhaps TRBD1 (6 bases). Between the trimmed V and J ends, which lost 5 bases and 9 bases, there was a span of 16 bases. CDR1 is LNHDA and CDR2 is SQIVND in the germline V gene (reference sequence). The CDR3 consists of 13 residues. The CDR3 DNA reads TGTGCCAGTAGTTCGTTGACCGGGACAAAAGCTTTCTTT. It translates to CASSSLTGTKAFF.

The chain links TRBV19 to TRBJ1-3; no clear D gene. V was trimmed by 5 bases and J by 0 bases, leaving 8 bases between them. The CDR3 is 14 residues long. Per germline, CDR1 LNHDA and CDR2 SQIVND (reference sequence). The chain's CDR3 is CASSLPYSGNTIYF. DNA of the CDR3: TGTGCCAGTAGTTTGCCTTACTCTGGAAACACCATATATTTT.

The chain joins TRBV5-1 to TRBJ2-1, with TRBD2 matching 9 bases. Germline CDR1 SGHRS, CDR2 YFSETQ. The length of the CDR3 is 16 residues. The J segment lost 4 bases and the V segment lost 4 bases, leaving 9 bases of the junction unmatched. CDR3 region: CASSARLTSGYNEQFF. The CDR3 DNA reads as TGCGCCAGCAGCGCCCGGCTGACTAGCGGTTACAATGAGCAGTTCTTC. The complete variable domain, with remaining parts taken from reference TRBV5-1 and TRBJ2-1, reads KAGVTQTPRYLIKTRGQQVTLSCSPISGHRSVSWYQQTPGQGLQFLFEYFSETQRNKGNFPGRFSGRQFSNSRSEMNVSTLELGDSALYLCASSARLTSGYNEQFFGPGTRLTVL.

CDR3 in amino acids: CASSDSWGTGYGYTF. The DNA for the CDR3 is TGTGCCAGCAGTGACAGTTGGGGGACAGGGTACGGCTACACCTTC. V and J are TRBV6-1 and TRBJ1-2, with 9 bases lining up with TRBD1. This CDR3 region has 15 residues. The J segment lost 8 bases and the V segment lost 3 bases, leaving 10 bases of the junction unmatched. CDR1 is MNHNS and CDR2 is SASEGT in the germline V gene.

This chain connects TRBV21-1 to TRBJ1-1. TRBV21-1 corresponds to a pseudogene. The CDR3 totals 13 residues. For the CDR3, the DNA is TGTGCCAGAGGGTGGCGGAGAAACACTGAAGCTTTCTTT. Its protein product is CARGWRRNTEAFF.

V gene TRBV5-6 combines with J gene TRBJ2-7; TRBD1 or TRBD2 may be the D gene (5 bases each). The germline gives CDR1 SGHDT, CDR2 YYEEEE. Deletions cut 4 bases from V and 2 bases from J, with 19 bases between. There are 16 residues in the CDR3. In DNA, the CDR3 is TGTGCCAGCAGCAAATCGAGGGGATTCCCCACCTACGAGCAGTACTTC. Encoded protein: CASSKSRGFPTYEQYF.

This chain connects TRBV19 to TRBJ1-2, with D possibly matching TRBD1 (6 bases). The CDR3 spans 15 residues. From germline, CDR1 is LNHDA and CDR2 SQIVND (reference sequence). The V and J ends lost 5 bases and 4 bases respectively, with 17 bases between them. CDR3 protein: CASSRRQGGGYGYTF. The CDR3 DNA reads as TGTGCCAGTAGTCGCCGGCAGGGAGGGGGCTATGGCTACACCTTC.

Details on this clone: One end of the junction is discordant with germline, which a read error may explain. The chain employs TRBV7-7 and TRBJ1-3; a possible D gene is TRBD1 (6 bases). This CDR3 contains 13 residues. Germline V gene data show CDR1 as SSHAT and CDR2 as FNYEAQ (reference sequence). CDR3 in amino acids: CASSTGTGNTIYF. The CDR3 DNA sequence: TGTGCTAGCAGTACAGGGACTGGAAACACCATATATTTT.

This chain connects TRBV7-2 to TRBJ2-7; 9 bases map to TRBD1. The CDR3 sequence is 14 residues long. Germline V gene lookup returns CDR1 SGHTA and CDR2 FQGNSA. V lost 7 bases to trimming and J lost 2 bases; unmatched junction nucleotides: 6. The CDR3: CASTEGTGPYEQYF. The DNA of the CDR3 is TGTGCCAGCACCGAAGGGACAGGGCCCTACGAGCAGTACTTC.

This chain connects TRBV14 to TRBJ1-1, with 12 bases matching TRBD1. The CDR3 is made up of 18 amino acids. J lost 5 bases, V lost 3 bases, and 13 bases had no gene match. Germline V gives CDR1 SGHDN, CDR2 FVKESK. The CDR3 DNA reads as TGTGCCAGCAGCCAGAACCTGGGACAGGGGGCGATTTGGACTGAAGCTTTCTTT. Translated: CASSQNLGQGAIWTEAFF.

This sequence joins TRBV5-1 and TRBJ2-3; TRBD1 matches 8 bases. The CDR3 contains 15 residues. Losses at the gene ends were 0 bases for V and 4 bases for J; bases not matched to a gene: 4. Germline V gene lookup returns CDR1 SGHRS and CDR2 YFSETQ. CDR3 DNA: TGCGCCAGCAGCTTGGAGGACAGGGTCCCAGATACGCAGTATTTT. This translates into CASSLEDRVPDTQYF.

CDR3: CASSPKWGASADTQYF. The CDR3 DNA reads TGTGCCAGCTCACCAAAGTGGGGGGCTTCTGCAGATACGCAGTATTTT. The J gene is TRBJ2-3, the V gene TRBV18, with D tentatively TRBD1 or TRBD2 (6 bases each). V lost 2 bases and J lost 4, with 16 bases in between. The CDR3 runs 16 residues. Germline V gene sequence: CDR1 KGHSH, CDR2 LQKENI.

The V and J genes are TRBV19 and TRBJ2-3; 12 nucleotides agree with TRBD2. The trim removed 9 bases at V and 1 base at J, leaving 2 bases unmatched. The germline gives CDR1 LNHDA, CDR2 SQIVND (reference sequence). This CDR3 is 14 amino acids long. CDR3 bases: TGTGCCAGCCGGACTAGCGGGGGCACAGATACGCAGTATTTT. Amino acids: CASRTSGGTDTQYF.

V usage is TRBV27 and J usage is TRBJ2-6; D is perhaps TRBD1 (6 bases). V lost 5 bases, J lost 5 bases, and 16 bases lay in between. This CDR3 spans 16 amino acids. The germline V gene encodes CDR1 MNHEY and CDR2 SMNVEV (reference sequence). The CDR3 DNA follows: TGTGCCAGCAGTAAACTACAGGGAACTAGGGCCAACGTCCTGACTTTC. Amino acids: CASSKLQGTRANVLTF.

The V call is TRBV5-4, the J call TRBJ2-3; D gene ambiguous. The germline gives CDR1 SGHNT, CDR2 YYREEE (reference sequence). With 4 bases removed from V and 1 base from J, the gap between germline ends came to 16 bases. The CDR3 is 16 residues long. CDR3: CASSPVTASGTDTQYF. The CDR3 nucleotides read TGTGCCAGCAGCCCCGTGACGGCATCTGGCACAGATACGCAGTATTTT.

This clone was detected only once. The chain has TRBV21-1 and TRBJ1-5; TRBD1, the table's D call, was not compared with the DNA. TRBV21-1 is marked as a pseudogene. CDR3 length: 18 amino acids. This chain's CDR3 is CASSKGPIDREVNQPQHF. The CDR3 region has the DNA TGTGCCAGCAGCAAAGGACCGATTGACAGGGAAGTCAATCAGCCCCAGCATTTT.

The chain uses TRBV7-2 and TRBJ2-5; D is uncertain. The CDR3 runs to 13 residues. CDR1 is SGHTA and CDR2 is FQGNSA in the germline V gene. The V end was cut by 1 base, the J end by 5 bases, with 8 bases between. CDR3 bases: TGTGCCAGCAGCTTAGTGGAAAGGGAGACCCAGTACTTC. Amino acid sequence: CASSLVERETQYF.

This chain connects TRBV5-1 to TRBJ1-2, with 9 bases aligning to TRBD1. Germline values: CDR1 SGHRS, CDR2 YFSETQ. J was trimmed by 6 bases and V by 0 bases; bases with no gene match: 6. The CDR3 runs 15 residues. In nucleotides, the CDR3 is TGCGCCAGCAGCTTGGGACAGGGGGGTCAAAATGGCTACACCTTC. Its translation: CASSLGQGGQNGYTF.

This clone was seen a handful of times. This chain uses TRBV20-1 with TRBJ1-1; TRBD1 is a possible D gene (5 bases). Germline V lookup: CDR1 DFQATT, CDR2 SNEGSKA (reference sequence). This CDR3 contains 11 residues. The V end lost 6 bases, the J end lost 6 bases, and 11 bases lay between the germline ends. DNA of the CDR3: TGCAGTGCCTTCAGGGTGCCTGAAGCTTTCTTT. It translates to CSAFRVPEAFF.

The rearrangement uses TRBV29-1 and TRBJ2-1; unclear D gene. V lost 4 bases and J lost 7, with 11 bases in between. Germline V gene sequence: CDR1 SQVTM, CDR2 ANQGSEA. CDR3 size: 12 residues. CDR3 nucleotide sequence: TGCAGCGTTGTAGGGATGAGGAATGAGCAGTTCTTC. Its translation is CSVVGMRNEQFF.

The chain carries TRBV4-1 and TRBJ1-4, with 9 bases aligning to TRBD1. This CDR3 is 15 amino acids long. Per the germline V gene, CDR1 is MGHRA and CDR2 is YSYEKL. Losses at the gene ends were 4 bases for V and 7 bases for J; bases not matched to a gene: 7. This chain's CDR3 is CASSPAQGAGEKLFF. CDR3 sequence (DNA): TGCGCCAGCAGCCCCGCACAGGGGGCCGGTGAAAAACTGTTTTTT.

The chain has TRBV4-1 and TRBJ2-3, with D possibly matching TRBD1 (6 bases). Deletions cut 0 bases from V and 0 bases from J, with 10 bases between. Looked up from germline, CDR1 is MGHRA and CDR2 is YSYEKL. This CDR3 has 16 amino acids. CDR3 amino acids: CASSQDRDISTDTQYF. The CDR3 bases are TGCGCCAGCAGCCAAGATCGGGACATAAGCACAGATACGCAGTATTTT.

The chain recombines TRBV7-2 with TRBJ2-1; 7 bases are shared with TRBD1. This CDR3 is 16 amino acids long. Germline CDR1 is SGHTA and CDR2 is FQGNSA. V gave up 5 bases and J gave up 0 bases; unmatched junction bases: 7. The CDR3 coding sequence is TGTGCCAGCAGCCCCAGGGACAGCCACTCCTACAATGAGCAGTTCTTC. Protein sequence: CASSPRDSHSYNEQFF.